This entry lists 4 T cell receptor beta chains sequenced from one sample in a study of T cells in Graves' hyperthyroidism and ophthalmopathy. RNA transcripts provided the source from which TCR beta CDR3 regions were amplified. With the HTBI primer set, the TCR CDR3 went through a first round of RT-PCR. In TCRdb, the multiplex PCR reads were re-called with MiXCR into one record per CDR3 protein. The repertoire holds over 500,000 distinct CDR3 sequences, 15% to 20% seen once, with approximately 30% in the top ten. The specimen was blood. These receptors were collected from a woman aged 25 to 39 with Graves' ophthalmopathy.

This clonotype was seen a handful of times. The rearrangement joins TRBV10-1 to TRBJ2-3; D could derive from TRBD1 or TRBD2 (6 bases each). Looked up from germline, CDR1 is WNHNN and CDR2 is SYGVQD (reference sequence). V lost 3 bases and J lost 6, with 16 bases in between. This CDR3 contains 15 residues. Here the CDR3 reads CASSDKEGGADTQYF. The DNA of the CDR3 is TGCGCCAGCAGTGACAAGGAGGGGGGTGCGGATACGCAGTATTTT.

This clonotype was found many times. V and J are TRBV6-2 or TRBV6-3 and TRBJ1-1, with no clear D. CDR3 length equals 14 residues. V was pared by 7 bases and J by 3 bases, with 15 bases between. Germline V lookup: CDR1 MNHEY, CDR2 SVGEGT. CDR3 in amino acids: CASNIRPEDTEAFF. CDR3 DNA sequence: TGTGCCAGCAACATTCGTCCAGAGGACACTGAAGCTTTCTTT.

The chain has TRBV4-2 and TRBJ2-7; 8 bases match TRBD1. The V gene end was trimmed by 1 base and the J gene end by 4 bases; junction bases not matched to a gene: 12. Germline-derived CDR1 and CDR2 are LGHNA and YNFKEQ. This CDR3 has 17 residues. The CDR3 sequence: CASSQGPNRGSSYEQYF. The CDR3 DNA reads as TGTGCCAGCAGCCAAGGTCCCAACAGGGGGTCCTCGTACGAGCAGTACTTC.

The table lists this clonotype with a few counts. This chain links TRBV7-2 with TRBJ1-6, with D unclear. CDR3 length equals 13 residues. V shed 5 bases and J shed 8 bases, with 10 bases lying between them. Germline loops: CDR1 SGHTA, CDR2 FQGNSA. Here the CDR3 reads CASSRDKDSPLHF. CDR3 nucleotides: TGTGCCAGCAGCCGTGATAAAGATTCACCCCTCCACTTT. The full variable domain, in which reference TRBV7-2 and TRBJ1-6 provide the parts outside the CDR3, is GAGVSQSPSNKVTEKGKDVELRCDPISGHTALYWYRQSLGQGLEFLIYFQGNSAPDKSGLPSDRFSAERTGGSVSTLTIQRTQQEDSAVYLCASSRDKDSPLHFGNGTRLTVT.